This TCR beta chain was recovered during a study of OX40 agonist ivuxolimab in advanced cancers. Study background: Ivuxolimab was administered intravenously to patients at 0.01 to 10 mg/kg every 2 weeks. Three patients, one with hepatocellular carcinoma and two with cutaneous melanoma, responded partially. Findings and caveats of the study: Fewer expanded clones were found on average in CD4+ than in CD8+ T cells. The study found among the lowest clonal expansion in partial responders at 0.1-3.0 mg/kg.

Germline loops: CDR1 SEHNR, CDR2 FQNEAQ (reference sequence). With 1 base removed from V and 1 base from J, the gap between germline ends came to 14 bases. This CDR3 contains 17 residues. Some clones are missing from TCRdb's copy, which holds only in-frame ones; the method was immunoSEQ multiplex PCR. Of under 70,000 clones listed, approximately 90% were seen once; the top ten hold roughly 8.2%. Worth noting for this clone: Its antigen is unidentified.

This clonotype originated in an adult with an advanced solid tumor such as melanoma, head and neck, liver or kidney cancer. Material: CD4+ or CD8+ T cells sorted from blood, obtained in a trial of the OX40 agonist ivuxolimab. The genes are TRBV7-9 and TRBJ1-5, with D possibly being TRBD1 (5 bases). Here the CDR3 reads CASSLVYSTESNQPQHF. CDR3 DNA sequence: TGTGCCAGCAGCTTAGTGTATTCGACAGAAAGCAATCAGCCCCAGCATTTT.